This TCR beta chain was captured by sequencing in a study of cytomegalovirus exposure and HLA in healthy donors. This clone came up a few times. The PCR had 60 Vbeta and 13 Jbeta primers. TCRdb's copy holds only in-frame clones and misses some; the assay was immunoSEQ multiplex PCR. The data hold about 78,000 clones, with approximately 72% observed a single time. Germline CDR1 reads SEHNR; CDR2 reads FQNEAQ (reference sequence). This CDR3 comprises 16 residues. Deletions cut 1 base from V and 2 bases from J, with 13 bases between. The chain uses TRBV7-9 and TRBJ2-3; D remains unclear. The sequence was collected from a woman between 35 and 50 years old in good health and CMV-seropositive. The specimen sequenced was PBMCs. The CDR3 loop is CASSLGGLAHTDTQYF. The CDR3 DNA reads TGTGCCAGCAGCTTAGGAGGTTTAGCCCACACAGATACGCAGTATTTT.